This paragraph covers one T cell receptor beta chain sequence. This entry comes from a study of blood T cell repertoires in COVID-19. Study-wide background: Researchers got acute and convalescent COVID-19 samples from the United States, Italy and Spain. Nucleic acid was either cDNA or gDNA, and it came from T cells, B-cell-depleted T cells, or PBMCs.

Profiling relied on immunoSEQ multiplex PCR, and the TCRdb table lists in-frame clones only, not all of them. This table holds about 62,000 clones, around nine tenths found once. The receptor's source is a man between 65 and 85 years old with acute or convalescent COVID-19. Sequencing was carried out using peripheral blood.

CDR3 in DNA: TGTGCCAGCAGAGCCCCCGCTGGCACTGAAGCTTTCTTT. Amino acids: CASRAPAGTEAFF. This sequence joins TRBV27 and TRBJ1-1; D gene uncertain. Germline V CDR1 and CDR2: MNHEY, SMNVEV (reference sequence). Trimming removed 6 bases at V and 4 bases at J, with 12 bases between. This CDR3 is built from 13 residues.